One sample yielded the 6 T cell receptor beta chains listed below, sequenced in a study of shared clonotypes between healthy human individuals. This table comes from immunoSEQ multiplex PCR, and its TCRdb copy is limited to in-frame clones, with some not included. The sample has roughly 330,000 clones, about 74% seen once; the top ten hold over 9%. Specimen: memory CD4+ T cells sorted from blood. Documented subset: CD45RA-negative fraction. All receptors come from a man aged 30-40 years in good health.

Here the CDR3 DNA reads TGTGCCAGTAGTATGGGACTAGCGAGAAACATTCAGTACTTC. It is translated as CASSMGLARNIQYF. V is TRBV19 and J is TRBJ2-4, with TRBD2 matching 10 bases. The J segment lost 6 bases and the V segment lost 3 bases, leaving 2 bases of the junction unmatched. Germline V CDR1 and CDR2: LNHDA, SQIVND (reference sequence). The CDR3 sequence is 14 residues long.

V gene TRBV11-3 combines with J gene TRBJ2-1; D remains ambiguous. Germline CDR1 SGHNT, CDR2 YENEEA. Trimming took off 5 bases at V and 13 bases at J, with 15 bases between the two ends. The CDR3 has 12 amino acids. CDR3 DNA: TGTGCCAGCAGCCTAGGGATGGGGAAACAGTTCTTC. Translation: CASSLGMGKQFF.

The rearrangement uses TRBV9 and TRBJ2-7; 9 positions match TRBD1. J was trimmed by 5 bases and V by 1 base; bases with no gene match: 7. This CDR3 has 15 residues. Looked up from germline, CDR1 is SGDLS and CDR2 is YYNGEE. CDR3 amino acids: CASSVTGQGLHEQYF. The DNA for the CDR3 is TGTGCCAGCAGCGTAACGGGACAGGGTCTCCACGAGCAGTACTTC. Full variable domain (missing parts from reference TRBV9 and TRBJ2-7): DSGVTQTPKHLITATGQRVTLRCSPRSGDLSVYWYQQSLDQGLQFLIQYYNGEERAKGNILERFSAQQFPDLHSELNLSSLELGDSALYFCASSVTGQGLHEQYFGPGTRLTVT.

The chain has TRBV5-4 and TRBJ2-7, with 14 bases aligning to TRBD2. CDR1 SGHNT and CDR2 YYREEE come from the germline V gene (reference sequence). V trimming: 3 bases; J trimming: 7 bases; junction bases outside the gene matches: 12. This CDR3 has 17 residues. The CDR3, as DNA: TGTGCCAGCAGCTCCCCGGGACTAGCGGGAGTAGTGGAAGAGCAGTACTTC. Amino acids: CASSSPGLAGVVEEQYF.

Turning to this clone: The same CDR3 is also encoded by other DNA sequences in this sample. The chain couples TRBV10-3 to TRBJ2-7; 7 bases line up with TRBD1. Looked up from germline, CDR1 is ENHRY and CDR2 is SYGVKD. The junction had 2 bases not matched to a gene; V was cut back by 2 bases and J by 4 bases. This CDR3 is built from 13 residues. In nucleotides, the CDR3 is TGTGCCATCAGTGAGGGCAGGGGGTACGAGCAGTACTTC. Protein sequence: CAISEGRGYEQYF.

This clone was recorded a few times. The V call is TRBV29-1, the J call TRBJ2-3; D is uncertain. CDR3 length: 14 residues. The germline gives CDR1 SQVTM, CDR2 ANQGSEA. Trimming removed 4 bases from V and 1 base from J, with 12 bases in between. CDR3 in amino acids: CSVGKGLGTDTQYF. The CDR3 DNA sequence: TGCAGCGTTGGGAAGGGTCTGGGCACAGATACGCAGTATTTT.